Shown below are 20 T cell receptor beta chains from a single sample sequenced in a study of T cells in Graves' hyperthyroidism and ophthalmopathy. TCR beta CDR3 region amplification was performed from RNA transcripts. During a first-round RT-PCR of the TCR CDR3, the HTBI primer set was used. TCRdb re-derived calls from the multiplex PCR reads in MiXCR, one entry per CDR3 protein. Counted here are 600,000 to 700,000 distinct CDR3 sequences, roughly 15% occurring once; the ten biggest clones make up 4.3%. The source material was blood. These receptors were taken from a woman in her thirties or forties with Graves' ophthalmopathy.

This clonotype was seen more than once but under ten times. The rearrangement uses TRBV30 and TRBJ2-7, with 9 nucleotides matching TRBD1. The germline V gene has CDR1 GTSNPN and CDR2 SVGIG (reference sequence). This CDR3 spans 14 amino acids. V lost 0 bases and J lost 2; bases outside the gene matches: 2. CDR3 sequence (DNA): TGTGCCTGGAGTGTAGGACAGGGGCCCTACGAGCAGTACTTC. Amino acid sequence: CAWSVGQGPYEQYF.

This clonotype was recorded many times. The V and J genes are TRBV6-5 and TRBJ2-5; 8 bases fit TRBD2. The ends lost 3 bases at V and 5 bases at J; junction bases unmatched: 11. The CDR3 contains 16 residues. CDR1 is MNHEY, CDR2 SVGAGI, per germline. CDR3 in amino acids: CASSYGRSGGGETQYF. CDR3 coding DNA: TGTGCCAGCAGTTATGGGCGAAGCGGGGGCGGGGAGACCCAGTACTTC.

This clonotype was seen at least ten times. The V gene is TRBV5-1, the J gene TRBJ2-5; D ambiguous. This CDR3 spans 13 amino acids. The germline CDR1 and CDR2 sequences are SGHRS and YFSETQ. Trimming pared 7 bases from V and 3 bases from J, leaving 13 bases between. The CDR3 sequence is CASHSTGEETQYF. CDR3 DNA: TGCGCCAGCCATTCTACGGGCGAAGAGACCCAGTACTTC. Based on the CDR3 plus reference TRBV5-1 and TRBJ2-5, the full variable domain is KAGVTQTPRYLIKTRGQQVTLSCSPISGHRSVSWYQQTPGQGLQFLFEYFSETQRNKGNFPGRFSGRQFSNSRSEMNVSTLELGDSALYLCASHSTGEETQYFGPGTRLLVL.

In its sample, this clonotype was seen many times. The genes are TRBV5-4 and TRBJ1-1; the match to TRBD1 covers 7 bases. CDR1 SGHNT and CDR2 YYREEE come from the germline V gene (reference sequence). With 4 bases clipped from V and 9 bases from J, the junction kept 6 bases outside the gene matches. CDR3 size: 12 residues. In DNA, the CDR3 is TGTGCCAGCAGCCCGGGACAGACCAAAGCTTTCTTT. Protein product: CASSPGQTKAFF. The entire variable domain, with the rest obtained from reference TRBV5-4 and TRBJ1-1, is as follows: ETGVTQSPTHLIKTRGQQVTLRCSSQSGHNTVSWYQQALGQGPQFIFQYYREEENGRGNFPPRFSGLQFPNYSSELNVNALELDDSALYLCASSPGQTKAFFGQGTRLTVV.

V gene TRBV29-1 combines with J gene TRBJ1-2; 8 bases align to TRBD1. V lost 4 bases and J lost 2; bases outside the gene matches: 9. The CDR3 is 15 residues long. The germline CDR1 and CDR2 sequences are SQVTM and ANQGSEA. CDR3 amino acids: CSVVGRGRTNYGYTF. CDR3 in DNA: TGCAGCGTTGTCGGCAGGGGGCGGACAAACTATGGCTACACCTTC.

This clonotype was seen only a few times. The V and J genes are TRBV27 and TRBJ2-3; 8 bases agree with TRBD2. Unmatched junction bases numbered 2, after V lost 2 bases and J lost 1 base. The V gene's germline CDR1 is MNHEY and CDR2 SMNVEV (reference sequence). The CDR3 totals 15 residues. The CDR3 nucleotides are TGTGCCAGCAGTTTACGGGGGGGGGGCACAGATACGCAGTATTTT. It yields the protein CASSLRGGGTDTQYF.

In its sample, this clonotype was seen many times. The rearrangement uses TRBV6-4 and TRBJ2-7; the match to TRBD1 covers 7 bases. V shed 4 bases, J shed 0 bases, and the junction held 3 bases outside the gene matches. Germline assignment: CDR1 MRHNA and CDR2 SNTAGT. The CDR3 has 14 amino acids. CDR3 sequence (DNA): TGTGCCAGCAGTGTAACAGGGGACTCCTACGAGCAGTACTTC. Amino acids: CASSVTGDSYEQYF.

This clonotype has at least ten counts. The genes are TRBV6-2 or TRBV6-3 and TRBJ1-1; unclear D gene. CDR3 size: 14 residues. The V end lost 7 bases, the J end lost 2 bases, and 14 bases lay between the germline ends. CDR1 MNHEY and CDR2 SVGEGT come from the germline V gene. CDR3 coding DNA: TGTGCCAGCATCTACACTGGAACTAACACTGAAGCTTTCTTT. Protein product: CASIYTGTNTEAFF.

The J gene is TRBJ2-7, the V gene TRBV5-4, with no clear D. The CDR3 has 15 amino acids. Germline V gene data show CDR1 as SGHNT and CDR2 as YYREEE (reference sequence). V shed 3 bases and J shed 2 bases, with 15 bases lying between them. In DNA form, the CDR3 reads TGTGCCAGCAGCTCGTGGACGAGGCGAACCTACGAGCAGTACTTC. Its protein is CASSSWTRRTYEQYF.

A few counts support this clonotype. The V and J genes are TRBV19 and TRBJ2-1; 10 bases map to TRBD2. V gave up 7 bases and J gave up 7 bases; unmatched junction bases: 13. The CDR3 has 16 residues. The germline V gene has CDR1 LNHDA and CDR2 SQIVND (reference sequence). CDR3 nucleotide sequence: TGTGCCAGTACCGAACAAGCGGGAGGGCCGCGAAATGAGCAGTTCTTC. As protein: CASTEQAGGPRNEQFF.

This clonotype appeared once. The V gene is TRBV12-3 or TRBV12-4, the J gene TRBJ2-3; D is unresolved. V shed 5 bases and J shed 5 bases, with 11 bases lying between them. The CDR3 loop spans 13 amino acids. The CDR3 spells CASSPHDGDTQYF. DNA of the CDR3: TGTGCCAGCAGTCCCCACGATGGAGATACGCAGTATTTT.

This clonotype was picked up many times. The J gene is TRBJ2-2, the V gene TRBV6-2 or TRBV6-3; a possible D gene is TRBD2 (5 bases). Looked up from germline, CDR1 is MNHEY and CDR2 is SVGEGT. The V end was cut by 5 bases, the J end by 5 bases, with 9 bases between. The CDR3 consists of 13 residues. The CDR3 coding sequence is TGTGCCAGCAGTACCTGGGAGACCGGGGAGCTGTTTTTT. This encodes CASSTWETGELFF.

Of note for this clonotype: This may arise from a read error, as a much more abundant clone is one base away. The chain has TRBV11-2 and TRBJ1-1; no firm D call. Germline CDR1 reads SGHAT; CDR2 reads FQNNGV. The CDR3 sequence is 13 residues long. CDR3 sequence reads: CVSSHTANTEAFF. CDR3 nucleotides: TGTGTCAGCAGCCACACAGCGAACACTGAAGCTTTCTTT.

This clonotype was seen many times. This chain joins TRBV29-1 and TRBJ2-7; 14 bases map to TRBD2. This CDR3 has 15 amino acids. The V gene end was trimmed by 3 bases and the J gene end by 1 base; junction bases not matched to a gene: 2. Germline V gene sequence: CDR1 SQVTM, CDR2 ANQGSEA. Here the CDR3 reads CSVERLAGGSYEQYF. CDR3 nucleotides: TGCAGCGTTGAGCGACTAGCGGGGGGGTCCTACGAGCAGTACTTC.

This clonotype was seen a few times. This may be a read error: a much more frequent sequence differs by one nucleotide. The rearrangement links TRBV6-1 to TRBJ2-2; 8 bases agree with TRBD2. CDR3 size: 15 residues. The germline V gene has CDR1 MNHNS and CDR2 SASEGT. The CDR3 DNA reads as TGTGCCGGCAGTGAAGCGGGGGCGAACACCGGGGAGCTGTTTTTT. This codes for CAGSEAGANTGELFF.

The table lists this clonotype with many counts. One junction end does not reproduce the germline sequence, and a read error may be involved. This rearrangement joins TRBV28 to TRBJ1-2; D call uncertain. Germline CDR1 MDHEN, CDR2 SYDVKM. The CDR3 has 14 residues. The CDR3 bases are TGTGCCAGCACTTTAAAGCAGGATAACTATGGCTACACCTTC. It is translated as CASTLKQDNYGYTF.

This clonotype was recorded a few times. The chain employs TRBV11-2 and TRBJ2-2; TRBD2 matches 16 bases. CDR1 and CDR2 from the germline V gene are SGHAT and FQNNGV. The V gene end was trimmed by 5 bases and the J gene end by 5 bases; junction bases not matched to a gene: 11. This CDR3 is 19 amino acids long. CDR3 DNA sequence: TGTGCCAGCAGCATGGGGACTAGCGGGAGGGCCCCTAGGACCGGGGAGCTGTTTTTT. It encodes CASSMGTSGRAPRTGELFF.

This chain connects TRBV27 to TRBJ2-7; 11 bases line up with TRBD2. The germline CDR1 and CDR2 sequences are MNHEY and SMNVEV (reference sequence). The V and J ends lost 5 bases and 6 bases, in that order; junction bases with no gene match: 9. The CDR3 has 15 residues. CDR3: CASSATSGIGSEQYF. As DNA, the CDR3 is TGTGCCAGCAGTGCGACTAGCGGGATAGGTAGCGAGCAGTACTTC.

In this sample, this clonotype turned up many times. The rearrangement joins TRBV4-1 to TRBJ1-1; possibly TRBD1 for D (6 bases). There are 14 residues in the CDR3. The V end lost 4 bases, the J end lost 6 bases, and 15 bases lay between the germline ends. The V gene's germline CDR1 is MGHRA and CDR2 YSYEKL. As DNA, the CDR3 is TGCGCCAGCAGCCCTACCAGGGGAAGGGCTGAAGCTTTCTTT. It encodes CASSPTRGRAEAFF.

This clonotype was seen ten or more times. One end of the junction varies from germline; a read error may be responsible. V usage is TRBV10-3 and J usage is TRBJ1-5, with 8 bases that match TRBD1. The CDR3 has 16 residues. Germline-derived CDR1 and CDR2 are ENHRY and SYGVKD. CDR3 protein: CVISKDREEGNQPQHF. Written as DNA, the CDR3 is TGTGTCATCAGTAAGGACAGGGAGGAAGGCAATCAGCCCCAGCATTTT.